This T cell receptor (beta chain) derives from a study of blood T cell repertoires in COVID-19. Study overall: Acute and convalescent COVID-19 specimens originated in the United States, Italy and Spain. In each case, the material was cDNA or gDNA derived from T cells, B-cell-depleted T cells, or PBMCs.

The V segment lost 4 bases and the J segment 2 bases; nucleotides outside the gene matches: 9. Germline CDR1 and CDR2: SGHRS and YFSETQ. This CDR3 contains 16 residues. Recruits, aged roughly 18 to 89 years, lived in roughly 22 US areas. Allocation to cohorts depended on clinical history reported by the participants. This clone was observed a few times. Sequencing was performed with immunoSEQ multiplex PCR; in TCRdb, only in-frame clones are kept and a portion is missing. This table holds hundreds of thousands of clones, 65% to 85% found once. The clonotype was recovered from a woman aged 40 to 49 with acute COVID-19. The chain joins TRBV5-1 to TRBJ2-3, with 8 nucleotides matching TRBD2. The specimen sequenced was PBMCs or T cells enriched from blood (not recorded which). This chain's CDR3 is CASSVTSGLFTDTQYF. The CDR3 bases are TGCGCCAGCAGCGTTACTAGCGGATTATTCACAGATACGCAGTATTTT.